These 18 T cell receptor beta chains share one sample of origin, sequenced in a study of cytomegalovirus exposure and HLA in healthy donors. Amplification used 60 Vbeta primers and 13 Jbeta primers. Repertoires were generated with immunoSEQ multiplex PCR, while TCRdb's copy carries only in-frame clones and drops some. Of some 140,000 clones in the sample, roughly 77% were seen once. The sample was PBMCs. The origin of the receptors is a female donor in good health and CMV-seronegative.

J is TRBJ2-1 and V is TRBV6-5, with D perhaps matching TRBD2 (6 bases). Germline V gene data show CDR1 as MNHEY and CDR2 as SVGAGI. V lost 6 bases, J lost 7 bases, and 13 bases lay in between. This CDR3 is built from 13 residues. The CDR3 sequence: CASSPTSWNEQFF. In DNA form, the CDR3 reads TGTGCCAGCAGCCCTACTAGCTGGAATGAGCAGTTCTTC.

The rearrangement links TRBV9 to TRBJ2-5; D is possibly TRBD1 (6 bases). CDR1 and CDR2 from the germline V gene are SGDLS and YYNGEE. V gave up 2 bases and J gave up 3 bases, with 11 bases separating them. The CDR3 is 14 residues long. The CDR3 bases are TGTGCCAGCAGCGTGGGGGCTCTGGAAGAGACCCAGTACTTC. Translating gives CASSVGALEETQYF.

This clone was counted a few times. The V and J genes are TRBV29-1 and TRBJ1-2; TRBD1 matches at 8 bases. V lost 6 bases, J lost 1 base, and 10 bases stayed unmatched. The CDR3 runs 15 residues. Germline V gene sequence: CDR1 SQVTM, CDR2 ANQGSEA. CDR3 sequence: CSVSPFTGGNYGYTF. The CDR3 nucleotides read TGCAGCGTCTCCCCTTTTACAGGGGGTAACTATGGCTACACCTTC.

The chain joins TRBV11-3 to TRBJ2-1; 8 nucleotides agree with TRBD2. The junction had 10 bases not matched to a gene; V was cut back by 5 bases and J by 4 bases. This CDR3 comprises 16 residues. Germline CDR1 and CDR2: SGHNT and YENEEA. The CDR3 loop is CASSPGSGGVYNEQFF. The CDR3 DNA reads TGTGCCAGCAGCCCAGGATCGGGGGGGGTTTACAATGAGCAGTTCTTC.

The chain couples TRBV7-2 to TRBJ1-1, with 7 bases identical to TRBD1. Germline lookup yields CDR1 SGHTA and CDR2 FQGNSA. CDR3 length: 14 amino acids. Trimming at V came to 5 bases and at J to 7 bases, leaving 10 bases not matched to a gene. CDR3 loop: CASSLRTGTDEAFF. CDR3 nucleotides: TGTGCCAGCAGCCTAAGGACGGGGACAGATGAAGCTTTCTTT.

V usage is TRBV11-3 and J usage is TRBJ1-1; D remains ambiguous. The CDR3 loop spans 14 amino acids. V was pared by 1 base and J by 4 bases, with 10 bases between. Germline-derived CDR1 and CDR2 are SGHNT and YENEEA. CDR3 sequence (DNA): TGTGCCAGCAGCTTAGCGGGAGCCTCCACTGAAGCTTTCTTT. Translated, it gives CASSLAGASTEAFF.

The gene calls are TRBV2 and TRBJ2-5, with a weak D call TRBD2 (5 bases). The J call may be in error: the DNA end matches TRBJ2-7 better. This CDR3 spans 14 amino acids. Germline CDR1 SNHLY, CDR2 FYNNEI. The CDR3 region has the DNA TGTGCCAGCAGTCTGGACTCAAGATACTACGAGCAGTACTTC. Translation: CASSLDSRYYEQYF.

The chain employs TRBV4-1 and TRBJ1-5; D gene uncertain. The CDR3 consists of 13 residues. The germline CDR1 and CDR2 sequences are MGHRA and YSYEKL. V was pared by 4 bases and J by 9 bases, with 13 bases between. CDR3 sequence: CASSPRSGRPQHF. The CDR3 DNA reads TGCGCCAGCAGCCCTCGGTCAGGCCGGCCCCAGCATTTT.

The chain carries TRBV4-1 and TRBJ2-5; 12 bases align to TRBD2. The CDR3 loop spans 15 amino acids. V dropped 3 bases and J dropped 4; count of bases not matched to a gene: 3. Germline V lookup: CDR1 MGHRA, CDR2 YSYEKL. The chain's CDR3 is CASSQASGRAETQYF. The CDR3 nucleotides read TGCGCCAGCAGCCAGGCTAGCGGGAGGGCAGAGACCCAGTACTTC.

This chain connects TRBV11-3 to TRBJ2-7; D is unresolved. Trimming stripped 2 bases from V and 7 bases from J, with 15 bases between. CDR1 is SGHNT, CDR2 YENEEA, per germline. The CDR3 covers 14 residues. For the CDR3, the DNA is TGTGCCAGCAGCTTAAGTGGCAGTCGCAGAGAGCAGTACTTC. This gives the protein CASSLSGSRREQYF.

The chain has TRBV28 and TRBJ2-5; D is perhaps TRBD2 (6 bases). Trimming cost V 2 bases and J 7 bases, with 17 bases left between them. The CDR3 has 15 residues. CDR1 is MDHEN, CDR2 SYDVKM, per germline. The CDR3 is CASSLRAGFEGTQYF. For the CDR3, the DNA is TGTGCCAGCAGTTTACGGGCGGGGTTCGAGGGGACCCAGTACTTC.

This rearrangement joins TRBV27 to TRBJ2-7; TRBD1 aligns across 7 bases. J gave up 6 bases and V 2 bases, and 7 bases lay outside the gene matches. Germline CDR1 is MNHEY and CDR2 is SMNVEV (reference sequence). The CDR3 is 14 residues long. The CDR3: CASSLPFDRAEQYF. CDR3 sequence (DNA): TGTGCCAGCAGTTTACCTTTCGACAGGGCCGAGCAGTACTTC.

This chain links TRBV7-2 with TRBJ2-1; D is undetermined. CDR1 SGHTA and CDR2 FQGNSA come from the germline V gene. V was clipped by 5 bases and J by 5 bases, with 22 bases between them. The CDR3 runs to 17 residues. This CDR3 is CASSQKSTLRRNNEQFF. CDR3 coding DNA: TGTGCCAGCAGCCAAAAGTCGACTTTGCGGAGAAACAATGAGCAGTTCTTC.

A few counts support this clone. The chain is built from TRBV30 and TRBJ2-3; the D is unclear. Trimming pared 8 bases from V and 2 bases from J, leaving 17 bases between. This CDR3 has 14 amino acids. Germline V gives CDR1 GTSNPN, CDR2 SVGIG (reference sequence). The CDR3, as DNA: TGTGCCCACGGATATGGAGCCTCCACAGATACGCAGTATTTT. This encodes CAHGYGASTDTQYF.

This clone has only a few counts. The V and J genes are TRBV5-6 and TRBJ2-4; 7 bases match TRBD2. The CDR3 extends over 16 amino acids. CDR1 and CDR2 (germline): SGHDT, YYEEEE. V lost 3 bases to trimming and J lost 7 bases; unmatched junction nucleotides: 13. In nucleotides, the CDR3 is TGTGCCAGCAGCTACAGCGGGACCTCGAAGGGCAACATTCAGTACTTC. Residues: CASSYSGTSKGNIQYF.

This clone has a single count. The chain employs TRBV28 and TRBJ2-5; 11 positions agree with TRBD1. The trim removed 5 bases at V and 5 bases at J, leaving 4 bases unmatched. Per germline, CDR1 MDHEN and CDR2 SYDVKM. The CDR3 consists of 14 residues. CDR3 sequence reads: CASSRTGGPETQYF. CDR3 coding DNA: TGTGCCAGCAGTCGGACAGGGGGCCCGGAGACCCAGTACTTC.

V usage is TRBV18 and J usage is TRBJ1-4, with no clear D. This CDR3 comprises 14 residues. With 5 bases removed from V and 4 bases from J, the gap between germline ends came to 11 bases. Germline V lookup: CDR1 KGHSH, CDR2 LQKENI. In DNA, the CDR3 is TGTGCCAGCTCAGATCGTCAGATTAATGAAAAACTGTTTTTT. Translation: CASSDRQINEKLFF.

J is TRBJ2-7 and V is TRBV5-5; TRBD1 is a possible D gene (6 bases). Germline V gene lookup returns CDR1 SGHKS and CDR2 YYEKEE (reference sequence). The CDR3 loop spans 14 amino acids. Trimming removed 0 bases at V and 0 bases at J, with 7 bases between. Here the CDR3 DNA reads TGTGCCAGCAGCTTGGTAGGGGGCTCCTACGAGCAGTACTTC. This translates into CASSLVGGSYEQYF.